This TCR beta chain was obtained from a study of regulatory T cells in long-lasting Graves disease. Sequencing libraries for TCR beta were prepared with iRepertoire HTBI primers and Arm-PCR of CDR3 regions. TCRdb reanalysed the multiplex PCR reads using MiXCR and keeps one entry per CDR3 protein. Seen here are some 600,000 distinct CDR3 sequences, 15% to 20% observed once, and the top ten hold about 12%. Details on this clonotype: Since a much larger clone is just one base distant, this may be a read error.

The time point is: newly diagnosed GD, antithyroid drugs for less than 3 months. PBMC RNA served as the TCR library source. Germline CDR1 and CDR2: MDHEN and SYDVKM. Trimming removed 3 bases at V and 3 bases at J, with 9 bases between. CDR3 length equals 13 residues. These data were likewise used in another study, on T cells in Graves' hyperthyroidism and ophthalmopathy.

Sequenced here: peripheral blood mononuclear cells (PBMCs), sampled at new diagnosis, from a patient treated with antithyroid drugs. The source is a man between 18 and 35 years old with Graves disease. The chain links TRBV28 to TRBJ2-7; tentatively, D is TRBD1 (6 bases). CDR3 sequence (DNA): TGTGCCAGCAGTTTTTACAGGGACTACGAGCAGTACTTC. Encoded protein: CASSFYRDYEQYF.